One and the same sample provided the 31 T cell receptor beta chains below, sequenced in a study of T cells in women clearing cervical HPV infection. Assay used: immunoSEQ multiplex PCR; TCRdb lists only in-frame clones, some missing. This sample contains tens of thousands of clones. Source material: blood buffy coat. Every receptor here comes from a woman between 18 and 70 years old with a cervical HPV16 infection that either progressed to CIN3+ or cleared (not recorded which).

Details on this clone: The CDR3 end lies 3 residues beyond the end of the read and is filled in from the germline J gene. The chain employs TRBV9 and TRBJ2-2; 8 bases agree with TRBD1. Per germline, CDR1 SGDLS and CDR2 YYNGEE. V trimming: 2 bases; J trimming: 6 bases; junction bases outside the gene matches: 12. The CDR3 covers 17 residues. CDR3: CASSVYPGTGGSGELFF. CDR3 DNA, as far as it was read: TGTGCCAGCAGCGTTTACCCCGGGACAGGCGGTTCCGGGGAG.

To note about this clone: The observed sequence ends 3 residues before the CDR3 terminus, with the missing tail filled in from the germline J gene. The V call is TRBV19, the J call TRBJ1-4, with 7 bases fitting TRBD1. The CDR3 covers 14 residues. The V segment lost 5 bases and the J segment 8 bases; nucleotides outside the gene matches: 8. Germline V gives CDR1 LNHDA, CDR2 SQIVND (reference sequence). CDR3 bases read: TGTGCCAGTAGTGACGACAGGGTGGACGAAAAA. This encodes CASSDDRVDEK. The full CDR3 sequence reads CASSDDRVDEKLFF.

Turning to this clone: The CDR3 extends 3 residues past the end of the read, so its final part is completed from the germline J gene. The V gene is TRBV14, the J gene TRBJ1-2; D may be TRBD1 (6 bases). Germline V gene sequence: CDR1 SGHDN, CDR2 FVKESK. CDR3 length: 14 amino acids. CDR3 DNA, as far as it was read: TGTGCCAGCAGCCCGCTTGGGGGGGCGTCGGGC. This sequence encodes CASSPLGGASG. The full CDR3 reads CASSPLGGASGYTF. The variable domain in full, completed from reference TRBV14 and TRBJ1-2, reads EAGVTQFPSHSVIEKGQTVTLRCDPISGHDNLYWYRRVMGKEIKFLLHFVKESKQDESGMPNNRFLAERTGGTYSTLKVQPAELEDSGVYFCASSPLGGASGYTFGSGTRLTVV.

For this clone: The read terminates 3 residues ahead of where the CDR3 ends, so the germline J gene completes it. The chain has TRBV30 and TRBJ2-3, with a weak D call TRBD2 (5 bases). Trimming removed 4 bases from V and 4 bases from J, with 12 bases in between. CDR3 length: 13 amino acids. CDR1 and CDR2 from the germline V gene are GTSNPN and SVGIG (reference sequence). CDR3 DNA, as far as it was read: TGTGCCTGGATCCCCTCTAGCCCAGATACG. Protein: CAWIPSSPDT. The entire CDR3 protein is CAWIPSSPDTQYF.

As concerns this clone: Germline and junction disagree at one end, which may indicate a read error. The read halts 3 residues ahead of the CDR3 end, with the missing end drawn from the germline J gene. The same CDR3 can be traced to other DNA sequences in this sample. This chain joins TRBV30 and TRBJ1-3, with unresolved D. Germline V CDR1 and CDR2: GTSNPN, SVGIG (reference sequence). The CDR3 has 13 residues. The CDR3 sequence: CAWRVTAGNTIYF. The DNA read from the CDR3 is TGTGCCTGGAGAGTAACAGCTGGAAACACT.

A remark on this clone: Coverage ceases 3 residues before the CDR3 finishes, and the germline J gene fills in the end. V and J are TRBV7-2 and TRBJ1-2, with D possibly being TRBD1 (5 bases). Trimming pared 5 bases from V and 2 bases from J, leaving 15 bases between. The CDR3 has 15 amino acids. Germline V lookup: CDR1 SGHTA, CDR2 FQGNSA. The CDR3 DNA, read in part, is TGTGCCAGCAGCGGACTGGGGGGATCGAACTATGGC. Protein sequence: CASSGLGGSNYG. The complete CDR3 sequence is CASSGLGGSNYGYTF.

Remarks on this clone: The CDR3 end falls 3 residues outside the read, so it is completed with the germline J gene. The V gene is TRBV20-1, the J gene TRBJ2-1; 11 positions match TRBD2. CDR1 is DFQATT and CDR2 is SNEGSKA in the germline V gene (reference sequence). V trimming: 6 bases; J trimming: 5 bases; junction bases outside the gene matches: 3. This CDR3 spans 13 amino acids. CDR3 sequence: CSATSGAHNEQFF. The covered CDR3 bases are TGCAGTGCGACTAGCGGGGCCCACAATGAG.

Comment on this clone: Read coverage stops 3 residues before the CDR3 terminus; the germline J gene supplies the remainder. V usage is TRBV2 and J usage is TRBJ1-1; D perhaps matches TRBD1 (6 bases). Germline V lookup: CDR1 SNHLY, CDR2 FYNNEI. The CDR3 length is 15 residues. Trimming left V 8 bases short and J 1 base short, with 17 bases between. CDR3: CASRPSGQTNTEAFF. Incomplete CDR3 DNA: TGTGCCAGCCGTCCTTCGGGACAAACGAACACTGAA.

About this clone: The observed sequence ends 3 residues before the CDR3 terminus, with the missing tail filled in from the germline J gene. This chain uses TRBV29-1 with TRBJ1-4, with 8 bases matching TRBD1. Unmatched junction bases numbered 7, after V lost 7 bases and J lost 6 bases. The germline V gene encodes CDR1 SQVTM and CDR2 ANQGSEA. The CDR3 runs 13 residues. Partial CDR3 DNA: TGCAGCGCGAAGGACAGGGATTATGAAAAA. Its protein product is CSAKDRDYEK. In full, the CDR3 is CSAKDRDYEKLFF.

Remarks on this clone: Read coverage stops 3 residues before the CDR3 terminus; the germline J gene supplies the remainder. The rearrangement uses TRBV19 and TRBJ2-7; the D is unclear. Germline CDR1 reads LNHDA; CDR2 reads SQIVND (reference sequence). V lost 2 bases and J lost 0, with 14 bases in between. The CDR3 sequence is 16 residues long. CDR3 sequence reads: CASSIRRSTLSYEQYF. The covered CDR3 bases are TGTGCCAGTAGTATACGGCGGTCCACGCTCTCCTACGAG.

Comment on this clone: Read data end 3 residues before the CDR3 end; the end is taken from the germline J gene. This chain joins TRBV5-1 and TRBJ1-2; D is ambiguous. The CDR3 is 13 amino acids. Germline loops: CDR1 SGHRS, CDR2 YFSETQ. V was clipped by 2 bases and J by 3 bases, with 8 bases between them. The part of the CDR3 DNA that was read is TGCGCCAGCAGCTTAGGCGGGTACTATGGC. It translates to CASSLGGYYG. The complete CDR3 sequence is CASSLGGYYGYTF.

CDR3 DNA, as far as it was read: TGTGCCAGCAGCTTAGTAGCGGGGGGGGCGGATACG. It specifies CASSLVAGGADT. The CDR3, in full, reads CASSLVAGGADTQYF. The chain has TRBV13 and TRBJ2-3, with 11 bases aligning to TRBD2. The CDR3 end lies 3 residues beyond the end of the read and is filled in from the germline J gene. Germline-derived CDR1 and CDR2 are PRHDT and FYEKMQ (reference sequence). This CDR3 has 15 amino acids. V was pared by 1 base and J by 6 bases, with 3 bases of the junction left unmatched. The entire variable domain, with the rest obtained from reference TRBV13 and TRBJ2-3, is as follows: AAGVIQSPRHLIKEKRETATLKCYPIPRHDTVYWYQQGPGQDPQFLISFYEKMQSDKGSIPDRFSAQQFSDYHSELNMSSLELGDSALYFCASSLVAGGADTQYFGPGTRLTVL.

CDR3 in amino acids: CASSQGDRGLNRNTIYF. CDR3 DNA (partial): TGCGCCAGCAGCCAAGGAGACAGGGGACTCAACCGAAACACC. V is TRBV4-1 and J is TRBJ1-3; 8 nucleotides line up with TRBD1. With the read ending 3 residues before the CDR3 end, the germline J gene is used to fill in that end. There are 17 residues in the CDR3. V lost 1 base to trimming and J lost 5 bases; unmatched junction nucleotides: 10. CDR1 is MGHRA, CDR2 YSYEKL, per germline.

Points on this clone: The DNA ends 3 residues before the CDR3 does, and the rest of the CDR3 is filled in from the germline J gene. The V gene is TRBV15, the J gene TRBJ2-3; 7 nucleotides agree with TRBD1. CDR1 and CDR2 (germline): LNHNV, YYDKDF (reference sequence). J gave up 2 bases and V 1 base, and 6 bases lay outside the gene matches. The length of the CDR3 is 16 residues. CDR3 protein: CATSRAVDRVTDTQYF. The sequenced part of the CDR3 DNA is TGTGCCACCAGCAGAGCGGTCGACAGGGTCACAGATACG.

A word on this clone: The sequenced fragment ends 3 residues before the CDR3 boundary, so the rest is inferred from the germline J gene. The chain has TRBV19 and TRBJ1-6; D may be TRBD1 (6 bases). V lost 6 bases, J lost 9 bases, and 18 bases lay in between. The CDR3 loop spans 15 amino acids. The V gene's germline CDR1 is LNHDA and CDR2 SQIVND (reference sequence). Partial CDR3 DNA: TGTGCCAGTAGCTATGACAGGCAGAGTAGTTCACCC. It encodes CASSYDRQSSSP. The whole CDR3 sequence reads CASSYDRQSSSPLHF.

A word on this clone: The read ends 3 residues before the CDR3 terminus; that terminus is restored from the germline J gene. V and J are TRBV11-3 and TRBJ2-3; D might be TRBD1 (6 bases). The V end was cut by 4 bases, the J end by 4 bases, with 9 bases between. The CDR3 spans 13 residues. Germline V CDR1 and CDR2: SGHNT, YENEEA. The sequenced CDR3 bases are TGTGCCAGCAGCTCTCAGGGGTCAGATACG. The encoded protein is CASSSQGSDT. The whole CDR3 is CASSSQGSDTQYF.

A word on this clone: Read data end 3 residues before the CDR3 end; the end is taken from the germline J gene. The chain uses TRBV20-1 and TRBJ2-3; 12 bases match TRBD2. Germline loops: CDR1 DFQATT, CDR2 SNEGSKA (reference sequence). After removal of 3 bases from V and 0 bases from J, the junction contained 4 bases not matched to a gene. The CDR3 runs 16 residues. The part of the CDR3 DNA that was read is TGCAGTGCTAGGGGACTAGCGGGTTTTAGCACAGATACG. Translated: CSARGLAGFSTDT. The full CDR3 protein is CSARGLAGFSTDTQYF.

Note on this clone: The read comes to an end 3 residues before the CDR3 does, leaving the germline J gene to fill in the end. The genes are TRBV11-2 and TRBJ1-2, with D tentatively TRBD1 (5 bases). Germline CDR1 reads SGHAT; CDR2 reads FQNNGV. This CDR3 is built from 15 residues. The V end lost 4 bases, the J end lost 0 bases, and 12 bases lay between the germline ends. The part of the CDR3 DNA that was read is TGTGCCAGCAGCTGGGGGGGGGAATCTAACTATGGC. Encoded protein: CASSWGGESNYG. The whole CDR3 sequence reads CASSWGGESNYGYTF.

Concerning this clone itself: The read ends 3 residues early relative to the CDR3; the germline J gene fills the gap. This chain connects TRBV12-5 to TRBJ2-5, with D possibly being TRBD1 (6 bases). The CDR3 runs 14 residues. Germline V gives CDR1 LGHNT, CDR2 FRNRAP. Trimming shortened V by 6 bases and J by 7 bases, and 18 bases separated the two germline ends. The CDR3: CASGPIGQPTTQYF. CDR3 DNA, as far as it was read: TGTGCTAGTGGGCCAATTGGACAGCCTACGACC.

With regard to this clone: The read comes to an end 3 residues before the CDR3 does, leaving the germline J gene to fill in the end. The chain employs TRBV5-4 and TRBJ1-6; no clear D. The V gene lost 1 base and the J gene lost 5 bases, with 7 bases spanning the gap. This CDR3 has 14 amino acids. CDR1 and CDR2 (germline): SGHNT, YYREEE (reference sequence). CDR3: CASSLSPDNSPLHF. The DNA read from the CDR3 is TGTGCCAGCAGCTTGTCCCCCGATAATTCACCC.

For this clone: The read gets to within 3 residues of the CDR3 end, and the germline J gene fills in the rest. V is TRBV11-3 and J is TRBJ2-2; tentatively, D is TRBD1 (6 bases). The germline gives CDR1 SGHNT, CDR2 YENEEA. The CDR3 is 14 amino acids. V lost 5 bases and J lost 4, with 11 bases in between. CDR3 loop: CASSPTGGTGELFF. The sequenced CDR3 bases are TGTGCCAGCAGCCCGACAGGAGGCACCGGGGAG.

Details on this clone: The read ends 3 residues before the CDR3 terminus; that terminus is restored from the germline J gene. The chain has TRBV7-2 and TRBJ1-6; D remains ambiguous. Trimming pared 4 bases from V and 10 bases from J, leaving 14 bases between. This CDR3 is built from 14 residues. CDR1 is SGHTA, CDR2 FQGNSA, per germline. The CDR3 bases that were read are TGTGCCAGCAGCTCCGAGCGGGTTGTCTCACCC. Translating it yields CASSSERVVSP. The full CDR3 sequence reads CASSSERVVSPLHF.

Points on this clone: The read stops 3 residues short of the end of the CDR3; the missing end is completed from the germline J gene. The J gene is TRBJ1-4, the V gene TRBV12-5, with a possible D match to TRBD1 (6 bases). In germline, CDR1 is LGHNT, CDR2 FRNRAP. With 5 bases removed from V and 2 bases from J, the gap between germline ends came to 12 bases. The CDR3 consists of 15 residues. CDR3 amino acids: CASGPGQTTNEKLFF. The CDR3 DNA, read in part, is TGTGCTAGTGGTCCCGGACAGACCACTAATGAAAAA.

As regards this clone: The CDR3 extends 3 residues past the end of the read, so its final part is completed from the germline J gene. The rearrangement uses TRBV7-2 and TRBJ1-2, with 8 bases lining up with TRBD1. The germline gives CDR1 SGHTA, CDR2 FQGNSA. The CDR3 contains 16 residues. V shed 0 bases, J shed 6 bases, and the junction held 9 bases outside the gene matches. The sequenced part of the CDR3 DNA is TGTGCCAGCAGCTTAGCTCCCTCAGGGGGCTTGGATGGC. Translated: CASSLAPSGGLDG. The full CDR3 is CASSLAPSGGLDGYTF.

CDR3 bases read: TGCAGTGCTAGCTGGACTGGGACAGATACC. This translates into CSASWTGTDT. The full CDR3 protein reads CSASWTGTDTQYF. This rearrangement joins TRBV20-1 to TRBJ2-5; 7 bases are shared with TRBD1. The read falls 3 residues short of the CDR3 end, and the missing part is taken from the germline J gene. CDR1 is DFQATT and CDR2 is SNEGSKA in the germline V gene (reference sequence). CDR3 length: 13 amino acids.

In regard to this clone: The read finishes 3 residues shy of the CDR3 end, and the germline J gene is used to complete it. The J gene is TRBJ1-4, the V gene TRBV2; TRBD1 matches 8 bases. CDR1 and CDR2 from the germline V gene are SNHLY and FYNNEI. This CDR3 is 14 amino acids long. V trimming: 6 bases; J trimming: 8 bases; junction bases outside the gene matches: 8. CDR3 amino acids: CASRDRVGREKLFF. Incomplete CDR3 DNA: TGTGCCAGCAGGGACAGGGTAGGGAGGGAAAAA.

On this clone: Coverage ceases 3 residues before the CDR3 finishes, and the germline J gene fills in the end. This rearrangement joins TRBV10-2 to TRBJ2-5, with a tentative D call TRBD1 (5 bases). The V end lost 6 bases, the J end lost 5 bases, and 16 bases lay between the germline ends. There are 14 residues in the CDR3. Looked up from germline, CDR1 is WSHSY and CDR2 is SAAADI. CDR3 amino acids: CASSDDPKGETQYF. The CDR3 DNA, read in part, is TGCGCCAGCAGCGACGACCCAAAGGGGGAGACC.

About this clone itself: Read sequence stops 3 residues before the CDR3 end, and the germline J gene provides the missing end. The V gene is TRBV7-2, the J gene TRBJ2-7; D is unclear. This CDR3 comprises 13 residues. Germline V gene data show CDR1 as SGHTA and CDR2 as FQGNSA. Trimming stripped 5 bases from V and 5 bases from J, with 13 bases between. The DNA read from the CDR3 is TGTGCCAGCAGCCCTCGGGTTGCCAACGAG. Translating gives CASSPRVANE. The full CDR3 protein reads CASSPRVANEQYF. Drawing the rest from reference TRBV7-2 and TRBJ2-7, the complete variable domain is GAGVSQSPSNKVTEKGKDVELRCDPISGHTALYWYRQSLGQGLEFLIYFQGNSAPDKSGLPSDRFSAERTGGSVSTLTIQRTQQEDSAVYLCASSPRVANEQYFGPGTRLTVT.

As regards this clone: The read gets to within 3 residues of the CDR3 end, and the germline J gene fills in the rest. The chain links TRBV6-2 or TRBV6-3 to TRBJ2-2; D uncertain. Trimming removed 2 bases from V and 0 bases from J, with 10 bases in between. The CDR3 totals 16 residues. Germline lookup yields CDR1 MNHEY and CDR2 SVGEGT. The CDR3 spells CASSYMGLTNTGELFF. The sequenced part of the CDR3 DNA is TGTGCCAGCAGTTACATGGGCCTTACGAACACCGGGGAG.

As for this clone: The CDR3 extends 3 residues past the end of the read, so its final part is completed from the germline J gene. This chain connects TRBV29-1 to TRBJ1-1; a weak D match, TRBD1 (5 bases). The germline V and J ends were trimmed by 6 bases and 3 bases, with 23 bases remaining between them. The CDR3 has 16 amino acids. The V gene's germline CDR1 is SQVTM and CDR2 ANQGSEA. Incomplete CDR3 DNA: TGCAGCGTGGGGACGGGGGGGATCGCGTGGGACACTGAA. Protein sequence: CSVGTGGIAWDTE. In full, the CDR3 reads CSVGTGGIAWDTEAFF.

With regard to this clone: The read is 3 residues too short to cover the CDR3 end, so that end is filled in from the germline J gene. This rearrangement joins TRBV19 to TRBJ1-1; the D is unclear. Trimming removed 6 bases from V and 7 bases from J, with 9 bases in between. Germline V gives CDR1 LNHDA, CDR2 SQIVND (reference sequence). The length of the CDR3 is 11 residues. CDR3 region: CASSQIHEAFF. CDR3 bases read: TGTGCCAGTAGCCAAATCCATGAA.